Each of the 19 T cell receptor beta chains below was sequenced from the same sample in a study of blood T cell repertoires in COVID-19. Generated by immunoSEQ multiplex PCR, the TCRdb table keeps only in-frame clones and is missing some. The sample lists 180,000 or so clones; around 87% were seen once. Sequences were obtained from peripheral blood. The origin of the receptors is a man in his forties with active or convalescent COVID-19.

This rearrangement joins TRBV30 to TRBJ2-7; 15 positions match TRBD2. V lost 6 bases to trimming and J lost 2 bases; unmatched junction nucleotides: 8. The CDR3 is 16 amino acids. CDR1 and CDR2 (germline): GTSNPN, SVGIG (reference sequence). For the CDR3, the DNA is TGTGCCTGCCGCCCTGGGACTAGCGGGGGGACCTACGAGCAGTACTTC. Protein: CACRPGTSGGTYEQYF.

This clone was recorded only once. The gene calls are TRBV5-1 and TRBJ2-7; weak D call: TRBD2 (6 bases). Germline loops: CDR1 SGHRS, CDR2 YFSETQ. This CDR3 is 13 amino acids long. Trimming left V 4 bases short and J 3 bases short, with 11 bases between. This CDR3 is CASSPGTFYEQYF. The CDR3, as DNA: TGCGCCAGCAGCCCGGGGACTTTCTACGAGCAGTACTTC.

The chain employs TRBV5-4 and TRBJ2-3; the match to TRBD2 covers 8 bases. The CDR3 length is 14 residues. Trimming took 4 bases from V and 0 from J; bases not matched to a gene: 1. Germline CDR1 and CDR2: SGHNT and YYREEE (reference sequence). CDR3: CASSRGGSTDTQYF. The CDR3 bases are TGTGCCAGCAGCCGCGGGGGGAGCACAGATACGCAGTATTTT.

The chain has TRBV7-9 and TRBJ2-3, with 8 bases identical to TRBD2. The CDR3 runs 17 residues. Trimming removed 8 bases from V and 7 bases from J; junction bases left unmatched: 20. Per the germline V gene, CDR1 is SEHNR and CDR2 is FQNEAQ (reference sequence). DNA of the CDR3: TGTGCCAGCGAACCACTACCTGTAGCGGGGATCGAGTATACGCAGTATTTT. Translated: CASEPLPVAGIEYTQYF. The full variable domain, completed using reference TRBV7-9 and TRBJ2-3, is DTGVSQNPRHKITKRGQNVTFRCDPISEHNRLYWYRQTLGQGPEFLTYFQNEAQLEKSRLLSDRFSAERPKGSFSTLEIQRTEQGDSAMYLCASEPLPVAGIEYTQYFGPGTRLTVL.

The rearrangement uses TRBV14 and TRBJ1-2; TRBD1 matches at 7 bases. The CDR3 has 17 amino acids. V shed 4 bases, J shed 4 bases, and the junction held 15 bases outside the gene matches. Germline V gene sequence: CDR1 SGHDN, CDR2 FVKESK. The CDR3 region has the DNA TGTGCCAGCAGCCCGGTGGACGTCCGGGACAGAGCCTATGGCTACACCTTC. Its translation: CASSPVDVRDRAYGYTF.

This clone was counted once. The V gene is TRBV24-1, the J gene TRBJ2-6; 11 nucleotides line up with TRBD1. J gave up 2 bases and V 9 bases, and 2 bases lay outside the gene matches. This CDR3 spans 15 amino acids. CDR1 and CDR2 from the germline V gene are KGHDR and SFDVKD. The CDR3 region is CATGTGGTGANVLTF. CDR3 DNA: TGTGCCACCGGGACAGGGGGGACTGGGGCCAACGTCCTGACTTTC.

This clone showed up just once. The chain recombines TRBV5-6 with TRBJ1-4; 8 bases are a match to TRBD1. The germline V gene encodes CDR1 SGHDT and CDR2 YYEEEE. The CDR3 sequence is 14 residues long. V dropped 6 bases and J dropped 5; count of bases not matched to a gene: 6. CDR3 loop: CASTPDRGNEKLFF. CDR3 bases: TGTGCCAGCACCCCCGACAGGGGCAATGAAAAACTGTTTTTT.

J is TRBJ2-5 and V is TRBV15, with a possible D match to TRBD1 (6 bases). The CDR3 length is 13 residues. Germline assignment: CDR1 LNHNV and CDR2 YYDKDF (reference sequence). With 3 bases removed from V and 5 bases from J, the gap between germline ends came to 10 bases. The DNA of the CDR3 is TGTGCCACCAGCAGGACAGGCTCGGAGACCCAGTACTTC. Residues: CATSRTGSETQYF.

The genes are TRBV19 and TRBJ1-1; TRBD1 matches at 9 bases. The CDR3 totals 14 residues. V lost 5 bases to trimming and J lost 3 bases; unmatched junction nucleotides: 4. CDR1 is LNHDA and CDR2 is SQIVND in the germline V gene (reference sequence). The DNA for the CDR3 is TGTGCCAGTAGTCCACAGGGGGCCGACACTGAAGCTTTCTTT. The encoded protein is CASSPQGADTEAFF. The full variable domain, rest sourced from reference TRBV19 and TRBJ1-1, is DGGITQSPKYLFRKEGQNVTLSCEQNLNHDAMYWYRQDPGQGLRLIYYSQIVNDFQKGDIAEGYSVSREKKESFPLTVTSAQKNPTAFYLCASSPQGADTEAFFGQGTRLTVV.

The chain combines TRBV19 with TRBJ2-5, with 7 bases fitting TRBD1. With 5 bases clipped from V and 2 bases from J, the junction kept 5 bases outside the gene matches. CDR3 length: 14 residues. In germline, CDR1 is LNHDA, CDR2 SQIVND (reference sequence). The CDR3 is CASSATGVQETQYF. Here the CDR3 DNA reads TGTGCCAGTAGTGCAACAGGGGTACAAGAGACCCAGTACTTC.

The chain joins TRBV7-2 to TRBJ1-1, with 12 bases matching TRBD1. Germline trimming cut 5 bases from V and 6 bases from J; bases unmatched to any gene: 4. This CDR3 is built from 14 residues. Germline-derived CDR1 and CDR2 are SGHTA and FQGNSA. CDR3 protein: CASSPGTGGAEAFF. The CDR3 coding sequence is TGTGCCAGCAGCCCTGGGACAGGGGGCGCTGAAGCTTTCTTT.

DNA of the CDR3: TGTGCCAGCAGCGTAGTACCCGAGGAAGTTGGATTCGGAAACACCATATATTTT. This encodes CASSVVPEEVGFGNTIYF. The V call is TRBV9, the J call TRBJ1-3; D is ambiguous. This CDR3 spans 18 amino acids. V lost 0 bases and J lost 4, with 20 bases in between. Germline V CDR1 and CDR2: SGDLS, YYNGEE.

The chain employs TRBV5-5 and TRBJ2-3; TRBD2 aligns across 14 bases. V gave up 5 bases and J gave up 2 bases; unmatched junction bases: 10. Germline CDR1 is SGHKS and CDR2 is YYEKEE (reference sequence). CDR3 size: 18 residues. CDR3 residues: CASRPGTSGGYLTDTQYF. In DNA form, the CDR3 reads TGTGCCAGCAGGCCCGGGACTAGCGGGGGATACCTCACAGATACGCAGTATTTT.

This chain uses TRBV7-9 with TRBJ1-4; TRBD1 is a possible D gene (6 bases). V lost 2 bases and J lost 6, with 16 bases in between. This CDR3 region has 16 residues. CDR1 is SEHNR, CDR2 FQNEAQ, per germline (reference sequence). Here the CDR3 DNA reads TGTGCCAGCAGCTTAAGTAGGGGGACCCGGTATGAAAAACTGTTTTTT. Protein product: CASSLSRGTRYEKLFF.

This chain uses TRBV28 with TRBJ1-2; D is ambiguous. The CDR3 is 13 residues long. Germline-derived CDR1 and CDR2 are MDHEN and SYDVKM. The germline V and J ends were trimmed by 2 bases and 4 bases, with 8 bases remaining between them. CDR3 protein: CASSLGVGYGYTF. In nucleotides, the CDR3 is TGTGCCAGCAGTTTAGGTGTCGGCTATGGCTACACCTTC.

The V gene is TRBV11-2, the J gene TRBJ2-1; 7 nucleotides match TRBD1. CDR3 length equals 18 residues. V was clipped by 7 bases and J by 0 bases; unmatched bases: 15. Germline CDR1 SGHAT, CDR2 FQNNGV. CDR3 protein: CASTRGQSFMSSYNEQFF. The CDR3 region has the DNA TGTGCCAGCACCCGGGGACAGAGTTTCATGAGCTCCTACAATGAGCAGTTCTTC.

This clone appeared once. V and J are TRBV19 and TRBJ1-4, with TRBD1 matching over 7 bases. CDR1 is LNHDA and CDR2 is SQIVND in the germline V gene (reference sequence). This CDR3 comprises 14 residues. Germline trimming cut 5 bases from V and 10 bases from J; bases unmatched to any gene: 10. CDR3 bases: TGTGCCAGTAGTGCCGGGGGTAGGGGGCGAAAACTGTTTTTT. It translates to CASSAGGRGRKLFF.

The chain uses TRBV4-2 and TRBJ1-1, with D possibly being TRBD1 (5 bases). The CDR3 sequence is 14 residues long. Trimming left V 0 bases short and J 6 bases short, with 11 bases between. Per the germline V gene, CDR1 is LGHNA and CDR2 is YNFKEQ. The CDR3 DNA follows: TGTGCCAGCAGCCAAGACAGGGATCAAGCTGAAGCTTTCTTT. It codes for CASSQDRDQAEAFF.

This rearrangement joins TRBV4-3 to TRBJ1-1; 7 nucleotides match TRBD1. Germline CDR1 LGHNA, CDR2 YSLEER. The CDR3 covers 13 residues. The ends lost 4 bases at V and 11 bases at J; junction bases unmatched: 10. The CDR3 spells CASSLDRGGMAFF. The CDR3 nucleotides read TGCGCCAGCAGCCTAGACCGAGGGGGCATGGCTTTCTTT.